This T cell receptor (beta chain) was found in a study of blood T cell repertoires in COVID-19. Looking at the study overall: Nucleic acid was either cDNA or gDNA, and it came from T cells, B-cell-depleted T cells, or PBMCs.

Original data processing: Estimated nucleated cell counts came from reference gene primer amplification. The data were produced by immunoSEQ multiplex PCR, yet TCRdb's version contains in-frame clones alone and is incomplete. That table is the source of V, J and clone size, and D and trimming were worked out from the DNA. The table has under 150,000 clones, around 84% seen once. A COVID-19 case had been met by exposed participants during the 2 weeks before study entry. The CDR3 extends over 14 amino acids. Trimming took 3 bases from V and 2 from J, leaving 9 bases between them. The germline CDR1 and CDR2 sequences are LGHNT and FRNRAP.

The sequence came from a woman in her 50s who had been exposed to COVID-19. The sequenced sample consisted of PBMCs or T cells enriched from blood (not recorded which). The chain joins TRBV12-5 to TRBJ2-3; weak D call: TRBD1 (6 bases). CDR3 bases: TGTGCTAGTGGTTTCGGACAGTTCACAGATACGCAGTATTTT. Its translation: CASGFGQFTDTQYF. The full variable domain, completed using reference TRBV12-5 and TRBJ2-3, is DARVTQTPRHKVTEMGQEVTMRCQPILGHNTVFWYRQTMMQGLELLAYFRNRAPLDDSGMPKDRFSAEMPDATLATLKIQPSEPRDSAVYFCASGFGQFTDTQYFGPGTRLTVL.